The 12 T cell receptor beta chains in this list originate from one sample, sequenced in a study of blood T cell repertoires in COVID-19. TCRdb's copy holds only in-frame clones and misses some; the assay was immunoSEQ multiplex PCR. The table shows about 150,000 clones, with around four fifths occurring only once. Source material: PBMCs or T cells enriched from blood (not recorded which). The receptors come from a woman in her forties who had recovered from COVID-19.

V and J are TRBV5-6 and TRBJ1-5, with D unclear. V lost 2 bases to trimming and J lost 6 bases, with 15 bases between them. The CDR3 runs to 15 residues. The V gene's germline CDR1 is SGHDT and CDR2 YYEEEE. The CDR3 sequence is CASSFRWGRGQPQHF. CDR3 sequence (DNA): TGTGCCAGCAGCTTTAGGTGGGGTCGGGGTCAGCCCCAGCATTTT.

The chain has TRBV11-1 and TRBJ1-6; 7 nucleotides line up with TRBD1. The CDR3 length is 16 residues. Germline V gene lookup returns CDR1 SGHAT and CDR2 FQDESV (reference sequence). After removal of 3 bases from V and 6 bases from J, the junction contained 8 bases not matched to a gene. DNA of the CDR3: TGTGCCAGCAGCTTGGGACAGAGGTCGAGTAATTCACCCCTCCACTTT. Translating gives CASSLGQRSSNSPLHF. The entire variable domain, with the rest obtained from reference TRBV11-1 and TRBJ1-6, is as follows: EAEVAQSPRYKITEKSQAVAFWCDPISGHATLYWYRQILGQGPELLVQFQDESVVDDSQLPKDRFSAERLKGVDSTLKIQPAELGDSAMYLCASSLGQRSSNSPLHFGNGTRLTVT.

The V call is TRBV19, the J call TRBJ1-3; 7 bases align to TRBD1. CDR1 LNHDA and CDR2 SQIVND come from the germline V gene (reference sequence). The CDR3 contains 18 residues. J was trimmed by 3 bases and V by 3 bases; bases with no gene match: 14. The CDR3: CASSMDGAGQLFGNTIYF. DNA for the CDR3: TGTGCCAGTAGTATGGACGGTGCGGGACAGCTATTTGGAAACACCATATATTTT.

This chain connects TRBV3-1 (or the pseudogene TRBV3-2) to TRBJ2-2, with TRBD2 matching 8 bases. CDR1 LGHDT and CDR2 YNNKEL come from the germline V gene (reference sequence). V gave up 1 base and J gave up 5 bases; unmatched junction bases: 3. This CDR3 comprises 15 residues. In DNA, the CDR3 is TGTGCCAGCAGCCAAGCTGGGACTAGTACCGGGGAGCTGTTTTTT. Translation gives CASSQAGTSTGELFF.

The chain couples TRBV12-3 or TRBV12-4 to TRBJ2-1; D is unclear. V was shortened by 5 bases and J by 6 bases, with 5 bases between the two germline ends. The CDR3 loop spans 11 amino acids. The CDR3 region has the DNA TGTGCCAGCAGTGGAGTCAATGAGCAGTTCTTC. Protein product: CASSGVNEQFF.

This clone was observed a handful of times. The chain has TRBV19 and TRBJ1-1, with D uncertain. CDR3 length: 13 residues. Germline assignment: CDR1 LNHDA and CDR2 SQIVND (reference sequence). Trimming took off 6 bases at V and 0 bases at J, with 8 bases between the two ends. CDR3 sequence (DNA): TGTGCCAGTAGAATATCGGTGAACACTGAAGCTTTCTTT. This gives the protein CASRISVNTEAFF.

DNA for the CDR3: TGTGCCAGTAGACAGGGTATTCGGAGCAATCAGCCCCAGCATTTT. Translation gives CASRQGIRSNQPQHF. The chain carries TRBV19 and TRBJ1-5; possibly TRBD1 for D (6 bases). The V end was cut by 6 bases, the J end by 1 base, with 13 bases between. CDR3 length: 15 amino acids. The germline CDR1 and CDR2 sequences are LNHDA and SQIVND (reference sequence).

J is TRBJ1-2 and V is TRBV2; 11 bases agree with TRBD1. With 5 bases clipped from V and 11 bases from J, the junction kept 7 bases outside the gene matches. This CDR3 spans 13 amino acids. CDR1 is SNHLY and CDR2 is FYNNEI in the germline V gene. This chain's CDR3 is CASSRPGQGGYTF. Here the CDR3 DNA reads TGTGCCAGCAGTCGCCCGGGACAGGGGGGGTACACCTTC.

V gene TRBV7-9 combines with J gene TRBJ1-1, with TRBD1 matching 8 bases. V lost 0 bases, J lost 4 bases, and 7 bases stayed unmatched. CDR3 length: 16 residues. The germline CDR1 and CDR2 sequences are SEHNR and FQNEAQ (reference sequence). The CDR3, as DNA: TGTGCCAGCAGCTTAGCTGGACAGGGAAGGTTCACTGAAGCTTTCTTT. Translating gives CASSLAGQGRFTEAFF.

The genes are TRBV9 and TRBJ2-5; no definite D call. The germline V gene has CDR1 SGDLS and CDR2 YYNGEE. This CDR3 has 13 amino acids. The V end lost 3 bases, the J end lost 2 bases, and 8 bases lay between the germline ends. In DNA form, the CDR3 reads TGTGCCAGCAGCGCCCTCCCGCAAGAGACCCAGTACTTC. Translating it yields CASSALPQETQYF.

The CDR3 DNA follows: TGTGCCAGCGCCGGAGGGGGGGCAGGCTATGGCTACACCTTC. Translated, it gives CASAGGGAGYGYTF. The chain has TRBV6-5 and TRBJ1-2, with D possibly TRBD1 on 6 matching bases. The CDR3 extends over 14 amino acids. Trimming took off 8 bases at V and 4 bases at J, with 17 bases between the two ends. Germline V gene lookup returns CDR1 MNHEY and CDR2 SVGAGI.

The chain uses TRBV2 and TRBJ1-2; weak D call: TRBD1 (5 bases). Per germline, CDR1 SNHLY and CDR2 FYNNEI. Trimming took 9 bases from V and 5 from J, leaving 22 bases between them. This CDR3 has 15 residues. CDR3 sequence (DNA): TGTGCCAGTTTCAGCGGGGGGTCCCCACAATATGGCTACACCTTC. Amino acid sequence: CASFSGGSPQYGYTF.